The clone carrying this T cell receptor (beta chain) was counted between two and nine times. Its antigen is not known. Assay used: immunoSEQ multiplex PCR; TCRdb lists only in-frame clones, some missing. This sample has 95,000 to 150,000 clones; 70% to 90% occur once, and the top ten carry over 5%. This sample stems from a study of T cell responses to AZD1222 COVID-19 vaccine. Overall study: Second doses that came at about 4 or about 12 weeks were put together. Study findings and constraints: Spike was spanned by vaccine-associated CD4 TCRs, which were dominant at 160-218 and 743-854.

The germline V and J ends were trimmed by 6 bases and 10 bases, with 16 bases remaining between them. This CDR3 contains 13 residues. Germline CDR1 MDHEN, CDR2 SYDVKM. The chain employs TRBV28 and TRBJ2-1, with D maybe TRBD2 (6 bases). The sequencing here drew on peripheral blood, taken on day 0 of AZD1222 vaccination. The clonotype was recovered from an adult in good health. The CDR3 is CASRHPGVLEQFF. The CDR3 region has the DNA TGTGCCAGCAGGCACCCGGGGGTCTTGGAGCAGTTCTTC.